A single sample is the source of the 10 T cell receptor beta chains below, sequenced in a study of T cell responses to AZD1222 COVID-19 vaccine. Assay used: immunoSEQ multiplex PCR; TCRdb lists only in-frame clones, some missing. The data contain around 120,000 clones, roughly nine tenths of them singletons. Source: peripheral blood, taken on day 0 of AZD1222 vaccination. All receptors derive from an adult in good health.

Only a few counts were recorded for this clone. The rearrangement links TRBV20-1 to TRBJ1-2; 7 nucleotides align to TRBD1. Germline CDR1 is DFQATT and CDR2 is SNEGSKA (reference sequence). V dropped 3 bases and J dropped 3; count of bases not matched to a gene: 4. The CDR3 consists of 13 residues. The CDR3 sequence: CSASLGGYYGYTF. CDR3 nucleotides: TGCAGTGCTAGTTTAGGGGGCTACTATGGCTACACCTTC.

The V call is TRBV6-5, the J call TRBJ1-2; D gene unclear. The V end lost 6 bases, the J end lost 7 bases, and 15 bases lay between the germline ends. The CDR3 spans 13 residues. Looked up from germline, CDR1 is MNHEY and CDR2 is SVGAGI. The CDR3 protein is CASSPLRAGGYTF. CDR3 DNA: TGTGCCAGCAGCCCCCTCCGGGCGGGTGGCTACACCTTC.

The rearrangement uses TRBV2 and TRBJ2-3; 10 bases align to TRBD2. CDR3 size: 15 residues. Germline V gene lookup returns CDR1 SNHLY and CDR2 FYNNEI. J gave up 4 bases and V 6 bases, and 7 bases lay outside the gene matches. The CDR3 region is CASSLGLAIPDTQYF. DNA for the CDR3: TGTGCCAGCAGCTTGGGACTAGCGATCCCAGATACGCAGTATTTT.

This clone turned up a few times. The rearrangement joins TRBV3-1 (or the pseudogene TRBV3-2) to TRBJ2-6, with 7 bases fitting TRBD2. The CDR3 contains 17 residues. Germline V gene lookup returns CDR1 LGHDT and CDR2 YNNKEL (reference sequence). V gave up 1 base and J gave up 4 bases; unmatched junction bases: 7. The CDR3 sequence: CASSQVWEGSGANVLTF. The CDR3 DNA sequence: TGTGCCAGCAGCCAAGTTTGGGAGGGTTCCGGGGCCAACGTCCTGACTTTC.

The count of this clone is one. The chain joins TRBV19 to TRBJ2-4; the match to TRBD2 covers 7 bases. Per germline, CDR1 LNHDA and CDR2 SQIVND (reference sequence). The length of the CDR3 is 16 residues. V lost 6 bases and J lost 4; bases outside the gene matches: 12. For the CDR3, the DNA is TGTGCCAGTAGCCGGGGGGTGGTGGGGAATAAAAACATTCAGTACTTC. Translated, it gives CASSRGVVGNKNIQYF. Variable domain in full (rest from reference TRBV19 and TRBJ2-4): DGGITQSPKYLFRKEGQNVTLSCEQNLNHDAMYWYRQDPGQGLRLIYYSQIVNDFQKGDIAEGYSVSREKKESFPLTVTSAQKNPTAFYLCASSRGVVGNKNIQYFGAGTRLSVL.

The chain links TRBV7-9 to TRBJ1-6, with 8 bases fitting TRBD1. V shed 5 bases, J shed 4 bases, and the junction held 1 base outside the gene matches. The CDR3 spans 14 residues. Germline CDR1 reads SEHNR; CDR2 reads FQNEAQ (reference sequence). CDR3 in DNA: TGTGCCAGCAGCCGGACAGGGTATAATTCACCCCTCCACTTT. This encodes CASSRTGYNSPLHF.

This chain joins TRBV3-1 (or the pseudogene TRBV3-2) and TRBJ2-5, with D unclear. V gave up 0 bases and J gave up 3 bases, with 2 bases separating them. This CDR3 region has 12 residues. The V gene's germline CDR1 is LGHDT and CDR2 YNNKEL (reference sequence). DNA of the CDR3: TGTGCCAGCAGCCAAGATGAAGAGACCCAGTACTTC. Translated, it gives CASSQDEETQYF.

The chain links TRBV6-5 to TRBJ1-5, with TRBD1 matching 7 bases. V gave up 0 bases and J gave up 7 bases; unmatched junction bases: 6. Germline-derived CDR1 and CDR2 are MNHEY and SVGAGI. The CDR3 length is 15 residues. The CDR3 is CASSYSGDSTQPQHF. Here the CDR3 DNA reads TGTGCCAGCAGTTACTCAGGGGACAGCACCCAGCCCCAGCATTTT.

The rearrangement joins TRBV2 to TRBJ2-2; D is tentatively TRBD1 or TRBD2 (5 bases each). This CDR3 spans 14 amino acids. Germline CDR1 is SNHLY and CDR2 is FYNNEI. V was cut by 8 bases and J by 2 bases, with 12 bases left in between. The CDR3 nucleotides read TGTGCCAGCGTGGGACGGACAAACACCGGGGAGCTGTTTTTT. Protein sequence: CASVGRTNTGELFF.

CDR3 bases: TGCGCCAGCAGCTTGATCGGGGCAAGCACAGATACGCAGTATTTT. Translating gives CASSLIGASTDTQYF. The chain carries TRBV5-1 and TRBJ2-3; D is perhaps TRBD1 or TRBD2 (5 bases each). The CDR3 runs 15 residues. The germline CDR1 and CDR2 sequences are SGHRS and YFSETQ. V gave up 1 base and J gave up 0 bases, with 9 bases separating them. Full variable domain (remainder filled in from reference TRBV5-1 and TRBJ2-3): KAGVTQTPRYLIKTRGQQVTLSCSPISGHRSVSWYQQTPGQGLQFLFEYFSETQRNKGNFPGRFSGRQFSNSRSEMNVSTLELGDSALYLCASSLIGASTDTQYFGPGTRLTVL.